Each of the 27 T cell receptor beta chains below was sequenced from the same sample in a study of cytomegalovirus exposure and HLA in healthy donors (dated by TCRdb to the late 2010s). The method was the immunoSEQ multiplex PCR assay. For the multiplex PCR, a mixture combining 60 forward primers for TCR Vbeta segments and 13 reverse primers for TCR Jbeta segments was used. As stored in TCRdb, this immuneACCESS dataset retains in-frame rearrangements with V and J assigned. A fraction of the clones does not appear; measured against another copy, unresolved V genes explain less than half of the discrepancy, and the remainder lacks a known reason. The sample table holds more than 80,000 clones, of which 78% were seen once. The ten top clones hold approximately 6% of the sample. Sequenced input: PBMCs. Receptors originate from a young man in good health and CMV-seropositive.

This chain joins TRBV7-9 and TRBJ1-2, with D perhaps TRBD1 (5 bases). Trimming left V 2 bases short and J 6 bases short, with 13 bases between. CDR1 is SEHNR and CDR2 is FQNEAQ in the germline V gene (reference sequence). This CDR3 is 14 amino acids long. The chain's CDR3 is CASSLIGRGDGYTF. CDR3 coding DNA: TGTGCCAGCAGCTTAATAGGAAGGGGCGATGGCTACACCTTC.

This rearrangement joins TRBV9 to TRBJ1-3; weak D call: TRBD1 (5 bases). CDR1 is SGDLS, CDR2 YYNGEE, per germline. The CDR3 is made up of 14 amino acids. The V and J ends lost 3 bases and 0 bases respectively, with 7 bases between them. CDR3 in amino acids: CASSEGHSGNTIYF. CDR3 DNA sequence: TGTGCCAGCAGCGAGGGGCACTCTGGAAACACCATATATTTT.

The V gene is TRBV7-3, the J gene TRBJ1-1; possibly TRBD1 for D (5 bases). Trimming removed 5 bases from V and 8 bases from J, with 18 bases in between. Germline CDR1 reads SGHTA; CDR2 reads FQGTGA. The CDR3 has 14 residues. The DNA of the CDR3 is TGTGCCAGCAGCCTATTGGCGGGGGTGACCGAAGCTTTCTTT. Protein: CASSLLAGVTEAFF.

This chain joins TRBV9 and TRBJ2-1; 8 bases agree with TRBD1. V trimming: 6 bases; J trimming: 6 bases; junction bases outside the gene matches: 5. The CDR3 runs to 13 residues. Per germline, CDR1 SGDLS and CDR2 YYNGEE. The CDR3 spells CASTGTGRNEQFF. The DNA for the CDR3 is TGTGCCAGCACGGGGACAGGACGCAATGAGCAGTTCTTC.

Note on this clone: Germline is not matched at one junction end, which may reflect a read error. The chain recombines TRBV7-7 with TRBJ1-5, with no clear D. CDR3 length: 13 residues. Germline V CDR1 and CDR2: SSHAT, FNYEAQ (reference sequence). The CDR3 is CASSLAVLQPQHF. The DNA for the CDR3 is TGTGCTAGCAGCTTAGCAGTCCTACAGCCCCAGCATTTT.

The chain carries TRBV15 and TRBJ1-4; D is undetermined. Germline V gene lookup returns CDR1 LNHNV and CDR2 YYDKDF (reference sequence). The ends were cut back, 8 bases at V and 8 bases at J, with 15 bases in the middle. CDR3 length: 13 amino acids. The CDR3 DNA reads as TGTGCCACCGGCTGGTCGAGGGCAGAAAAACTGTTTTTT. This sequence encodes CATGWSRAEKLFF.

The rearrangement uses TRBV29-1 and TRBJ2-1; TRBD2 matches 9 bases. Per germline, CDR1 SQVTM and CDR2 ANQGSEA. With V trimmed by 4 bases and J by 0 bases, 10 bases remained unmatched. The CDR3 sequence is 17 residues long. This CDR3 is CSVAGHTSGYSYNEQFF. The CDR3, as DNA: TGCAGCGTTGCCGGTCATACTAGCGGGTACTCCTACAATGAGCAGTTCTTC.

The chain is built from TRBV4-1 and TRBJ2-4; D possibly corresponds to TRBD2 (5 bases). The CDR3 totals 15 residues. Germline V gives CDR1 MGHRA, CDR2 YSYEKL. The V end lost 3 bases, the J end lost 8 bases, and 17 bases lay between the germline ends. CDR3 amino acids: CASSQKRGQRDIQYF. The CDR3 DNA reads TGCGCCAGCAGCCAGAAACGCGGGCAGCGTGACATTCAGTACTTC.

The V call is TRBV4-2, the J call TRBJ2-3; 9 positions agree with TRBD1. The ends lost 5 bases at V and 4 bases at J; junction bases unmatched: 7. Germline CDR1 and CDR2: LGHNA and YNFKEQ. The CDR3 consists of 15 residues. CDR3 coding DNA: TGTGCCAGCAGCTCGGGACAGGGAGGCCCAGATACGCAGTATTTT. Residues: CASSSGQGGPDTQYF.

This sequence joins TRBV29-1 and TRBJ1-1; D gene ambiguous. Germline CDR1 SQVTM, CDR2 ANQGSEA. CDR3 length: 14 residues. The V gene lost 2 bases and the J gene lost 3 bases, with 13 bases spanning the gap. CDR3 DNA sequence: TGCAGCGTTGAACAATTTGGGAGGGACACTGAAGCTTTCTTT. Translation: CSVEQFGRDTEAFF.

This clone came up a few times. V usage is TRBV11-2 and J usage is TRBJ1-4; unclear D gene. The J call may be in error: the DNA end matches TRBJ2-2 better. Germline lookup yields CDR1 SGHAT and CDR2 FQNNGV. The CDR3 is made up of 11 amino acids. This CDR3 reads CASSMGRELFF. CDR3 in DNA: TGTGCCAGCAGCATGGGTAGGGAGCTGTTTTTT.

The CDR3 sequence: CASSQGTSGTYYNEQFF. CDR3 DNA: TGCGCCAGCAGCCAAGGGACCTCCGGGACTTACTACAATGAGCAGTTCTTC. This chain uses TRBV4-1 with TRBJ2-1; D may be TRBD2 (6 bases). This CDR3 is 17 amino acids long. CDR1 and CDR2 from the germline V gene are MGHRA and YSYEKL. Deletions cut 1 base from V and 3 bases from J, with 16 bases between.

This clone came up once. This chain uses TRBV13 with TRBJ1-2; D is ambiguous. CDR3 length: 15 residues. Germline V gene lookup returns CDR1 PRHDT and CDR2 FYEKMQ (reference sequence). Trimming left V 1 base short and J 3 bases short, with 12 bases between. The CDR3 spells CASSLVNSPYYGYTF. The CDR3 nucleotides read TGTGCCAGCAGCTTAGTTAACAGTCCCTACTATGGCTACACCTTC.

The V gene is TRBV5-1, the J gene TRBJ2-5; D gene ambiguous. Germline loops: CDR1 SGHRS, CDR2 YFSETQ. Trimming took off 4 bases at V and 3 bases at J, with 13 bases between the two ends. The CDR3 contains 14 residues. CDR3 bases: TGCGCCAGCAGCCGAAACAGAGATAAAGAGACCCAGTACTTC. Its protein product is CASSRNRDKETQYF.

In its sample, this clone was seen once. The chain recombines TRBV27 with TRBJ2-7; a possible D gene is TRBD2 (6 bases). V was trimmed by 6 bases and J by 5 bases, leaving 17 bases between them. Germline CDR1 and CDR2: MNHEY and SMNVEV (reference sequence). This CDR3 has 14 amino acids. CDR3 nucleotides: TGTGCCAGCAGGGTACTAGCAGACGCTAACGAGCAGTACTTC. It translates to CASRVLADANEQYF.

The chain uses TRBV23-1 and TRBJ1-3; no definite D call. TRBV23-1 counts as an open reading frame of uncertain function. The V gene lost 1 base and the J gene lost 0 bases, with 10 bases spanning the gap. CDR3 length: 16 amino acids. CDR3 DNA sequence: TGCGCCAGCAGTCAATTATGGGCTCCCTCTGGAAACACCATATATTTT. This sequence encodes CASSQLWAPSGNTIYF.

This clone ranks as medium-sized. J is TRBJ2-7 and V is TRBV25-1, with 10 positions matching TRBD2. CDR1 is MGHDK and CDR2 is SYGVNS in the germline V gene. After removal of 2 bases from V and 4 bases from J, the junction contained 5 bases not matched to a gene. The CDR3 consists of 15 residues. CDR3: CASSEVSSGSYEQYF. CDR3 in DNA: TGTGCCAGCAGTGAAGTCTCTAGCGGGAGTTACGAGCAGTACTTC.

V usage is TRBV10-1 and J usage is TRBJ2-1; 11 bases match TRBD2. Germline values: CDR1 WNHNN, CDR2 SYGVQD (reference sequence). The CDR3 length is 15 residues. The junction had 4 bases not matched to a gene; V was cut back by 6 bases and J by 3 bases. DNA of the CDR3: TGCGCCAGCAGCGACCTAGCGGGAGGCTACAATGAGCAGTTCTTC. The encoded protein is CASSDLAGGYNEQFF.

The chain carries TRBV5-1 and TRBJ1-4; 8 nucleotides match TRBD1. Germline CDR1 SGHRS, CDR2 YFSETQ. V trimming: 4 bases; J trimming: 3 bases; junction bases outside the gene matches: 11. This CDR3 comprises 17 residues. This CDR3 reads CASSAGTGEAANEKLFF. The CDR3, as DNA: TGCGCCAGCAGCGCCGGGACAGGAGAAGCAGCTAATGAAAAACTGTTTTTT.

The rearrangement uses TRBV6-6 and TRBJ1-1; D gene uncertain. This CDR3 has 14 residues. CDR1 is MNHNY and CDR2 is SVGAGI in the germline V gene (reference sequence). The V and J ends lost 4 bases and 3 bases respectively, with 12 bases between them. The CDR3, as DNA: TGTGCCAGCAGTTTTCGGGGTGGGGACACTGAAGCTTTCTTT. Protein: CASSFRGGDTEAFF.

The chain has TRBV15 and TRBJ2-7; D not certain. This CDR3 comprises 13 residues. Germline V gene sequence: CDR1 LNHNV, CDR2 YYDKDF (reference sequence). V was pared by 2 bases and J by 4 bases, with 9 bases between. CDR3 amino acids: CATSRQTVYEQYF. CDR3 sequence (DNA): TGTGCCACCAGCAGACAAACAGTTTACGAGCAGTACTTC.

CDR3 sequence (DNA): TGTGCCAGCCGGCAGGGTTTGTATGAAAAACTGTTTTTT. Its translation: CASRQGLYEKLFF. The chain carries TRBV5-4 and TRBJ1-4; tentatively, D is TRBD1 (5 bases). Germline CDR1 is SGHNT and CDR2 is YYREEE (reference sequence). The CDR3 loop spans 13 amino acids. Trimming removed 7 bases from V and 6 bases from J, with 13 bases in between. Supplemented by reference TRBV5-4 and TRBJ1-4, the full variable domain reads ETGVTQSPTHLIKTRGQQVTLRCSSQSGHNTVSWYQQALGQGPQFIFQYYREEENGRGNFPPRFSGLQFPNYSSELNVNALELDDSALYLCASRQGLYEKLFFGSGTQLSVL.

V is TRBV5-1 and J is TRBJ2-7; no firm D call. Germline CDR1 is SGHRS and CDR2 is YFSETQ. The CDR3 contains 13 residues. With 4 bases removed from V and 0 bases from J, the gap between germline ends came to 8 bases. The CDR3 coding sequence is TGCGCCAGCAGCGCCCCCAGCTCCTACGAGCAGTACTTC. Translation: CASSAPSSYEQYF. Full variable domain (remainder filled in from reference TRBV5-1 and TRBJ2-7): KAGVTQTPRYLIKTRGQQVTLSCSPISGHRSVSWYQQTPGQGLQFLFEYFSETQRNKGNFPGRFSGRQFSNSRSEMNVSTLELGDSALYLCASSAPSSYEQYFGPGTRLTVT.

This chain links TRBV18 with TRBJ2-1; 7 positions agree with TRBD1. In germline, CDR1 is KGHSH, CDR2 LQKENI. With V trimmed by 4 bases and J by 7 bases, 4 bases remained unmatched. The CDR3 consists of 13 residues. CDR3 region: CASSLDRENEQFF. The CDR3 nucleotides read TGTGCCAGCTCACTAGACAGGGAAAATGAGCAGTTCTTC.

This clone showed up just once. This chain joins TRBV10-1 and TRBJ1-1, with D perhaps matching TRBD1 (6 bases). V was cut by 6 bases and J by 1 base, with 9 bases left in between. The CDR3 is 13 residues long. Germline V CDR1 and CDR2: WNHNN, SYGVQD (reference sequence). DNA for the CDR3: TGCGCCAGCAGGGAACAGGGGAACACTGAAGCTTTCTTT. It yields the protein CASREQGNTEAFF.

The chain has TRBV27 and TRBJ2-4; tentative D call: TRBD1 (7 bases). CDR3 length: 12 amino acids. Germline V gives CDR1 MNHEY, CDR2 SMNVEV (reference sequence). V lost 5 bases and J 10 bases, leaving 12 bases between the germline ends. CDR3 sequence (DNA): TGTGCCAGCAGTGGACAGGAGGGTATTCAGTACTTC. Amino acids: CASSGQEGIQYF.

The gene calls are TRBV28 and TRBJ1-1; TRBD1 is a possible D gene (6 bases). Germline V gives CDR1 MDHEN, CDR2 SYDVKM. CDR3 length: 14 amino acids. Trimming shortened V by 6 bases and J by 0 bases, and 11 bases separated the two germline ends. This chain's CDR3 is CASRPQGMNTEAFF. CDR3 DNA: TGTGCCAGCAGGCCCCAGGGGATGAACACTGAAGCTTTCTTT.